This T cell receptor beta chain was obtained from a study of patients and donors after allogeneic stem cell transplantation. Via MiXCR, TCRdb re-called the RT-PCR reads, giving one row per CDR3 protein. The data show around 90,000 distinct CDR3 sequences, about 48% seen once. This clonotype was seen a handful of times. Sequencing was performed on blood, either unsorted or a sorted T cell fraction (not recorded which). The origin of this receptor is a human donor who was either an allogeneic HSCT recipient or a stem cell or donor lymphocyte infusion donor (not recorded which). It is not recorded whose cells these are; they may come from a transplant donor.

The CDR3 DNA follows: TGTGCCAGCAGCCAAGAGCAGGTCCAAGGCTACACCTTC. It specifies CASSQEQVQGYTF. J is TRBJ1-2 and V is TRBV4-2; D is ambiguous. This CDR3 has 13 amino acids. Trimming removed 0 bases from V and 8 bases from J, with 10 bases in between. Looked up from germline, CDR1 is LGHNA and CDR2 is YNFKEQ.